The 11 T cell receptor beta chains in this list originate from one sample, sequenced in a study of blood T cell repertoires in COVID-19. Produced via immunoSEQ multiplex PCR; TCRdb's table is partial and in-frame only. Of 150,000 to 200,000 clones listed, about 80% are singletons. The sequenced sample was peripheral blood. These receptors were collected from a human donor with acute or convalescent COVID-19. The donor label of this sample is uncertain.

The chain couples TRBV7-9 to TRBJ2-2; TRBD2 might be the D (5 bases). Germline loops: CDR1 SEHNR, CDR2 FQNEAQ (reference sequence). Trimming shortened V by 0 bases and J by 5 bases, and 7 bases separated the two germline ends. The CDR3 sequence is 14 residues long. The chain's CDR3 is CASSLATRTGELFF. As DNA, the CDR3 is TGTGCCAGCAGCTTAGCTACTAGAACCGGGGAGCTGTTTTTT.

The chain employs TRBV9 and TRBJ2-2; the D gene is possibly TRBD2 (6 bases). The germline gives CDR1 SGDLS, CDR2 YYNGEE. The CDR3 contains 14 residues. V lost 3 bases and J 6 bases, leaving 12 bases between the germline ends. The CDR3 loop is CASSAGTSSGELFF. CDR3 nucleotides: TGTGCCAGCAGCGCCGGGACTTCCTCCGGGGAGCTGTTTTTT.

This sequence joins TRBV5-5 and TRBJ2-7; D is possibly TRBD1 (6 bases). Per germline, CDR1 SGHKS and CDR2 YYEKEE (reference sequence). The CDR3 is made up of 13 amino acids. V lost 3 bases, J lost 4 bases, and 11 bases lay in between. This CDR3 is CASSSLDSYEQYF. The DNA for the CDR3 is TGTGCCAGCAGCTCTTTGGACAGTTACGAGCAGTACTTC.

This clone has more than one count but fewer than ten. The V gene is TRBV2, the J gene TRBJ2-1; the D is unclear. Deletions cut 8 bases from V and 4 bases from J, with 21 bases between. CDR1 is SNHLY, CDR2 FYNNEI, per germline. The CDR3 spans 16 residues. The CDR3 DNA reads TGTGCCAGCTCCAGAACAAGATCCGCCGTGTACAATGAGCAGTTCTTC. Encoded protein: CASSRTRSAVYNEQFF.

The chain uses TRBV28 and TRBJ2-3; 8 nucleotides align to TRBD2. Germline-derived CDR1 and CDR2 are MDHEN and SYDVKM. The J segment lost 4 bases and the V segment lost 1 base, leaving 7 bases of the junction unmatched. CDR3 length equals 16 residues. CDR3 sequence reads: CASSLLAGPWADTQYF. CDR3 coding DNA: TGTGCCAGCAGTTTATTAGCGGGGCCTTGGGCAGATACGCAGTATTTT.

This clone was detected only once. V is TRBV2 and J is TRBJ1-3, with D maybe TRBD1 (5 bases). V was cut by 3 bases and J by 4 bases, with 16 bases left in between. Germline CDR1 is SNHLY and CDR2 is FYNNEI. There are 16 residues in the CDR3. Written as DNA, the CDR3 is TGTGCCAGCAGTGACGTCAGGGCCGCCTCCGGAAACACCATATATTTT. Translating it yields CASSDVRAASGNTIYF.

The J gene is TRBJ2-3, the V gene TRBV6-1; 14 bases agree with TRBD2. Germline V gene sequence: CDR1 MNHNS, CDR2 SASEGT. CDR3 length equals 18 residues. The V and J ends lost 0 bases and 5 bases, in that order; junction bases with no gene match: 7. Written as DNA, the CDR3 is TGTGCCAGCAGTGAAGCGCCAAGACTAGCGGGAGGGAAAGATACGCAGTATTTT. Its translation: CASSEAPRLAGGKDTQYF.

Here the CDR3 reads CASSFSSKGDNEQFF. The CDR3 DNA follows: TGCGCCAGCAGCTTCAGCAGCAAGGGGGACAATGAGCAGTTCTTC. The genes are TRBV5-1 and TRBJ2-1; maybe TRBD1 (6 bases). V gave up 2 bases and J gave up 5 bases, with 14 bases separating them. The CDR3 is made up of 15 amino acids. Germline assignment: CDR1 SGHRS and CDR2 YFSETQ.

V and J are TRBV5-3 and TRBJ1-1, with D uncertain. TRBV5-3 is classed as an ORF, of uncertain function. V lost 4 bases to trimming and J lost 2 bases, with 9 bases between them. The CDR3 totals 13 residues. CDR3 bases: TGTGCCAGAAGCCGAGGGTTAAACACTGAAGCTTTCTTT. This encodes CARSRGLNTEAFF.

The chain has TRBV30 and TRBJ2-7; TRBD1 aligns across 8 bases. Losses at the gene ends were 5 bases for V and 2 bases for J; bases not matched to a gene: 5. This CDR3 comprises 13 residues. CDR1 is GTSNPN and CDR2 is SVGIG in the germline V gene (reference sequence). CDR3 amino acids: CAWVDRAAYEQYF. CDR3 nucleotide sequence: TGTGCCTGGGTGGACAGGGCCGCCTACGAGCAGTACTTC.

This clone has only one observation. V usage is TRBV7-5 and J usage is TRBJ2-7; the DNA was not used to check the table's D call, TRBD2. TRBV7-5 has pseudogene status. CDR3 length: 19 residues. CDR3 nucleotides: TGTGTCAGAAGTCAAATCCCACGTCCGGGACTGCGTCCCTCCTACGAGCAGTACTTC. This translates into CVRSQIPRPGLRPSYEQYF.